Listed below are T cell receptor beta chains from one sample, sequenced in a study of blood T cell repertoires in COVID-19. Here immunoSEQ multiplex PCR was the method, and the copy in TCRdb shows in-frame clones only, minus some. The data contain fewer than 300,000 clones, approximately 90% of them singletons. Sequenced input: peripheral blood. These receptors all stem from a woman between 45 and 65 years old with COVID-19, enrolled during active disease. Each CDR3 is given with its conserved first and last residue. The D gene is left open where the match is weak. Clone size is stated in some rows and not others, as once, few, many or a class when expanded.

j_call,v_call,clone_size,d_call,cdr3_aa,cdr3_nt
TRBJ2-7,TRBV19,.,TRBD2,CASSMGLALGYEQYF,TGTGCCAGTAGTATGGGACTAGCTTTAGGGTACGAGCAGTACTTC
TRBJ2-2,TRBV7-2,.,.,CASNFRGRRGGELFF,TGTGCCAGCAACTTCAGGGGTAGACGAGGCGGGGAGCTGTTTTTT
TRBJ1-1,TRBV3-1/TRBV3-2,.,.,CASSFGHGGRTEAFF,TGTGCCAGCAGCTTCGGACACGGTGGTAGGACTGAAGCTTTCTTT
TRBJ2-1,TRBV9,.,.,CASSVFGRGNYNEQFF,TGTGCCAGCAGCGTATTTGGCAGGGGAAACTACAATGAGCAGTTCTTC
TRBJ1-1,TRBV19,.,TRBD1,CASGDRGGHTEAFF,TGTGCCAGTGGGGACAGGGGTGGGCACACTGAAGCTTTCTTT
TRBJ2-2,TRBV3-1/TRBV3-2,.,TRBD2,CASSQATSGGTGELFF,TGTGCCAGCAGCCAAGCGACTAGCGGGGGAACCGGGGAGCTGTTTTTT
TRBJ2-3,TRBV5-1,.,.,CASSRADRPITDTQYF,TGCGCCAGCAGCAGGGCGGACAGACCGATCACAGATACGCAGTATTTT
TRBJ2-1,TRBV7-3,.,TRBD1,CASSSMTGVPNEQFF,TGTGCCAGCAGCTCAATGACAGGGGTTCCCAATGAGCAGTTCTTC
TRBJ2-3,TRBV7-9,.,TRBD2,CASSLPAGGRTDTQYF,TGTGCCAGCAGCTTACCAGCGGGAGGACGCACAGATACGCAGTATTTT
TRBJ1-1,TRBV9,.,TRBD1,CASSIALGQGAEAFF,TGTGCCAGCAGCATCGCCTTGGGACAGGGGGCTGAAGCTTTCTTT
TRBJ1-1,TRBV29-1,.,.,CSAIRRGEGNTEAFF,TGCAGCGCCATAAGGCGGGGGGAGGGGAACACTGAAGCTTTCTTT
TRBJ1-2,TRBV7-8,once,.,CASSPEGISNYGYTF,TGTGCCAGCAGCCCGGAGGGGATTTCTAACTATGGCTACACCTTC
TRBJ1-5,TRBV27,.,TRBD1,CASSEWTGRDQPQHF,TGTGCCAGCAGTGAATGGACAGGTAGGGATCAGCCCCAGCATTTT
TRBJ2-7,TRBV11-3,.,.,CASSSGQYTYEQYF,TGTGCCAGCAGCTCCGGACAGTATACCTACGAGCAGTACTTC
TRBJ2-3,TRBV19,.,TRBD2,CASSPQAGGSTDTQYF,TGTGCCAGTAGTCCTCAAGCGGGAGGAAGCACAGATACGCAGTATTTT
TRBJ1-1,TRBV19,.,TRBD1,CASNRDREAFF,TGTGCCAGTAACCGGGACAGGGAAGCTTTCTTT
TRBJ1-6,TRBV5-5,.,TRBD1,CASSSPGTGANSPLHF,TGTGCCAGCAGCTCTCCTGGGACAGGGGCAAATTCACCCCTCCACTTT
TRBJ2-7,TRBV5-8,.,TRBD1,CASSMRTGGYEQYF,TGTGCCAGCAGCATGAGGACAGGGGGCTACGAGCAGTACTTC
TRBJ2-1,TRBV5-1,few,TRBD2,CASSFRLAGNEQFF,TGCGCCAGCAGCTTCAGACTAGCAGGCAATGAGCAGTTCTTC
TRBJ1-1,TRBV5-4,few,.,CASSLQGNTEAFF,TGTGCCAGCAGCTTACAGGGGAACACTGAAGCTTTCTTT
TRBJ1-2,TRBV10-1,.,TRBD1,CASSESIPGQPYGYTF,TGCGCCAGCAGTGAGTCAATACCGGGACAGCCCTATGGCTACACCTTC
TRBJ1-2,TRBV6-5,many,TRBD1,CASSLTGNYGYTF,TGTGCCAGCAGTCTGACAGGGAACTATGGCTACACCTTC
TRBJ2-5,TRBV10-3,.,TRBD2,CAISESGSGMRETQYF,TGTGCCATCAGTGAGTCGGGTAGCGGGATGAGGGAGACCCAGTACTTC
TRBJ2-2,TRBV10-1,.,TRBD2,CATGSGRGGNTGELFF,TGCGCCACCGGTAGCGGGAGGGGCGGGAACACCGGGGAGCTGTTTTTT
TRBJ1-1,TRBV10-3,.,TRBD1,CAIRIGTGGEAFF,TGTGCCATCAGGATCGGGACAGGAGGGGAAGCTTTCTTT
TRBJ2-3,TRBV19,.,TRBD2,CASSWREGVDTQYF,TGTGCCAGTAGTTGGCGGGAGGGTGTAGATACGCAGTATTTT
TRBJ1-2,TRBV29-1,.,.,CSVENRAGFGYTF,TGCAGCGTTGAAAATCGGGCGGGGTTTGGCTACACCTTC
TRBJ1-2,TRBV6-5,.,.,CASTVRVNYGYTF,TGTGCCAGCACTGTCAGGGTTAACTATGGCTACACCTTC
TRBJ2-2,TRBV21-1,.,.,CASRGENTGELFF,TGTGCCAGCAGAGGGGAGAACACCGGGGAGCTGTTTTTT
TRBJ1-1,TRBV7-2,.,TRBD1,CASSLTDRVTKAFF,TGTGCCAGCAGCTTAACCGACAGGGTTACTAAAGCTTTCTTT
TRBJ1-6,TRBV6-5,.,TRBD1,CASSSNRDRGSPLHF,TGTGCCAGCAGTTCTAACAGGGACAGGGGTTCACCCCTCCACTTT
TRBJ2-5,TRBV6-1,.,.,CASSETGQGRETQYF,TGTGCCAGCAGTGAAACCGGGCAGGGTAGAGAGACCCAGTACTTC
TRBJ2-1,TRBV24-1,.,.,CATSDSTSYEQFF,TGTGCCACCAGTGATTCAACTAGTTATGAGCAGTTCTTC
TRBJ1-3,TRBV7-2,.,.,CASSFRLISGNTIYF,TGTGCCAGCAGCTTTCGACTGATCTCTGGAAACACCATATATTTT
TRBJ2-6,TRBV14,.,TRBD2,CASSRSGGLSGANVLTF,TGTGCCAGCAGCCGGTCGGGAGGCCTCTCTGGGGCCAACGTCCTGACTTTC
TRBJ1-1,TRBV18,.,TRBD1,CASSPPRDRQGIGNTEAFF,TGTGCCAGCTCACCACCGAGAGATAGACAGGGCATTGGTAACACTGAAGCTTTCTTT
TRBJ1-1,TRBV9,.,.,CASSPDRPTEAFF,TGTGCCAGCAGCCCAGACAGGCCCACTGAAGCTTTCTTT
TRBJ2-1,TRBV30,.,TRBD2,CAWSVGLAGGNEQFF,TGTGCCTGGAGTGTAGGGCTAGCGGGAGGGAATGAGCAGTTCTTC
TRBJ2-7,TRBV24-1,once,.,CATRPGPRDSRAGEQYF,TGTGCCACCCGACCTGGACCGCGGGACAGCCGGGCCGGGGAGCAGTACTTC
TRBJ2-1,TRBV4-2,.,TRBD2,CASSQVTSGSSNEQFF,TGTGCCAGCAGCCAAGTGACTAGCGGGAGTAGTAATGAGCAGTTCTTC
TRBJ2-2,TRBV4-3,.,.,CASSQAQLVMNTGELFF,TGCGCCAGCAGCCAAGCTCAACTAGTGATGAACACCGGGGAGCTGTTTTTT
TRBJ2-2,TRBV5-6,.,.,CASSSNLRDGELFF,TGTGCCAGCAGCTCCAACCTGAGGGACGGGGAGCTGTTTTTT
TRBJ2-2,TRBV19,.,TRBD2,CASSLAAGGVGFGELFF,TGTGCCAGTAGTCTTGCGGCGGGGGGCGTTGGGTTTGGGGAGCTGTTTTTT
TRBJ2-1,TRBV5-1,.,TRBD2,CASRARGAGGPDEQFF,TGCGCCAGCAGGGCTCGAGGGGCGGGAGGGCCCGATGAGCAGTTCTTC
TRBJ1-3,TRBV19,.,.,CASSIGLPTGNTIYF,TGTGCCAGTAGTATCGGACTTCCTACCGGAAACACCATATATTTT